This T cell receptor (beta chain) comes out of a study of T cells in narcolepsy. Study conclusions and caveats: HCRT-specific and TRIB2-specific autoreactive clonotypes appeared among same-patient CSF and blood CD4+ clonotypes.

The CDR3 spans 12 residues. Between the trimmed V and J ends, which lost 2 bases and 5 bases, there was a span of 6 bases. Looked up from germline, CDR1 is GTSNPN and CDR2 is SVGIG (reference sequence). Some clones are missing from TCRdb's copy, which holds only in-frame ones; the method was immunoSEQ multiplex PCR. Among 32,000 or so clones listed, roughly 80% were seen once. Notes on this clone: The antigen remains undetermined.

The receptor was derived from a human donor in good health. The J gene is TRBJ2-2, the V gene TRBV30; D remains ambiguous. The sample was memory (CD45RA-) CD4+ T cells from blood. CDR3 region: CAWSLRTGELFF. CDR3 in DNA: TGTGCCTGGAGTCTCAGGACCGGGGAGCTGTTTTTT.